The present TCR beta chain was sequenced within a study of shared clonotypes between healthy human individuals. Generated by immunoSEQ multiplex PCR, the TCRdb table keeps only in-frame clones and is missing some. The table has 700,000 or so clones, 72% seen once. Trimming left V 1 base short and J 4 bases short, with 11 bases between. CDR1 and CDR2 from the germline V gene are SGHDN and FVKESK. The CDR3 sequence is 14 residues long. The sequenced sample consisted of memory CD4+ T cells sorted from blood. Documented subset: CD45RA-negative fraction. The TCR originated in a young woman in good health. The chain uses TRBV14 and TRBJ2-7, with unresolved D. The CDR3 nucleotides are TGTGCCAGCAGCCAAGGATTAGATGGGTACGAGCAGTACTTC. Translating it yields CASSQGLDGYEQYF.